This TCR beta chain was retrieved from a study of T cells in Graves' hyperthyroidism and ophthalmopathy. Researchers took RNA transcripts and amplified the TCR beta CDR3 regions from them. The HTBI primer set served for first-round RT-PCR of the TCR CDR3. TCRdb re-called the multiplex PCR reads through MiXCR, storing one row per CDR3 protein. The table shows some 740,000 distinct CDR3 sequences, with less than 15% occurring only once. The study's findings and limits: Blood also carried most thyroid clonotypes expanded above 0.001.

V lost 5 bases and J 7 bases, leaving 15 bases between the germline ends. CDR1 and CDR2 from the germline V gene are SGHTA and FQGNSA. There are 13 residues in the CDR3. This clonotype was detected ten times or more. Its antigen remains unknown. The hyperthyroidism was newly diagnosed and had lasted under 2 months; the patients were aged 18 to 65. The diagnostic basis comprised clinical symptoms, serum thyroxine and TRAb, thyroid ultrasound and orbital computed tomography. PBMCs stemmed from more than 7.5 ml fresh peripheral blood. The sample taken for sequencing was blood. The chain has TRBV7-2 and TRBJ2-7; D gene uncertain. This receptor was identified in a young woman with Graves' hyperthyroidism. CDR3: CASSGYVVGEQYF. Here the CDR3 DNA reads TGTGCCAGCAGCGGCTACGTAGTGGGGGAGCAGTACTTC.